The 27 T cell receptor beta chains given below trace back to one sample, sequenced in a study of T-cell memory formation after mild COVID-19. Each CDR3 protein is one row after TCRdb ran MiXCR on the 5' RACE reads. The data show hundreds of thousands of distinct CDR3 sequences, less than 20% seen once. Sequenced: PBMCs or a T cell subset sorted from them (not recorded which). These receptors all stem from an adult woman who had mild COVID-19 (a few samples of this study predate the infection). Cell type and time point are not known.

Of note for this clonotype: The junction does not match germline at one end; this may be a read error. The V and J genes are TRBV12-3 or TRBV12-4 and TRBJ2-7; 9 bases are shared with TRBD2. The CDR3 length is 14 residues. Written as DNA, the CDR3 is TGTGCCAGCAGCTTAGCGGGAGTCCCCCACGAGCAGTACTTC. This translates into CASSLAGVPHEQYF.

The chain carries TRBV5-1 and TRBJ2-7; tentative D call: TRBD2 (6 bases). Trimming left V 2 bases short and J 2 bases short, with 14 bases between. CDR1 SGHRS and CDR2 YFSETQ come from the germline V gene. The CDR3 has 15 residues. The CDR3 DNA reads as TGCGCCAGCAGCTTAGATAGCGGTTGGGCCTACGAGCAGTACTTC. Translated, it gives CASSLDSGWAYEQYF.

The chain uses TRBV5-1 and TRBJ2-7, with unresolved D. Trimming left V 0 bases short and J 2 bases short, with 9 bases between. The CDR3 is 14 amino acids. Germline lookup yields CDR1 SGHRS and CDR2 YFSETQ. For the CDR3, the DNA is TGCGCCAGCAGCTTGGCGGCAGTAACCTACGAGCAGTACTTC. This sequence encodes CASSLAAVTYEQYF. The variable domain in full, with the rest retrieved from reference TRBV5-1 and TRBJ2-7, is KAGVTQTPRYLIKTRGQQVTLSCSPISGHRSVSWYQQTPGQGLQFLFEYFSETQRNKGNFPGRFSGRQFSNSRSEMNVSTLELGDSALYLCASSLAAVTYEQYFGPGTRLTVT.

This clonotype came up many times. J is TRBJ1-2 and V is TRBV12-3 or TRBV12-4; 8 nucleotides agree with TRBD1. CDR3 size: 14 residues. Trimming cost V 6 bases and J 1 base; bases outside gene matches: 4. This CDR3 is CASSPQGVNYGYTF. The CDR3 DNA reads as TGTGCCAGCAGCCCACAGGGGGTTAACTATGGCTACACCTTC.

This clonotype was detected a few times. V usage is TRBV12-3 or TRBV12-4 and J usage is TRBJ2-1, with 8 bases fitting TRBD2. With V trimmed by 6 bases and J by 4 bases, 8 bases remained unmatched. CDR3 length: 15 amino acids. The CDR3 here is CASSFWREAYNEQFF. The CDR3 DNA sequence: TGTGCCAGCAGCTTCTGGCGGGAGGCATACAATGAGCAGTTCTTC.

This clonotype was counted only a few times. The V and J genes are TRBV30 and TRBJ1-2, with a tentative D call TRBD1 (5 bases). CDR3 length equals 12 residues. Germline CDR1 and CDR2: GTSNPN and SVGIG (reference sequence). The V end was cut by 8 bases, the J end by 8 bases, with 18 bases between. The DNA for the CDR3 is TGTGCCCGGCTCCAAGGGGCGCAGGGCTACACCTTC. Its translation: CARLQGAQGYTF.

This clonotype showed up many times. This CDR3 is CSAKGLAGVISYNEQFF. The CDR3 bases are TGCAGTGCAAAGGGACTAGCGGGAGTGATCTCCTACAATGAGCAGTTCTTC. This sequence joins TRBV20-1 and TRBJ2-1; TRBD2 agrees at 14 bases. This CDR3 comprises 17 residues. Germline CDR1 DFQATT, CDR2 SNEGSKA (reference sequence). After removal of 6 bases from V and 0 bases from J, the junction contained 7 bases not matched to a gene.

The J gene is TRBJ2-3, the V gene TRBV11-3; D gene unclear. The CDR3 runs to 15 residues. The germline CDR1 and CDR2 sequences are SGHNT and YENEEA. Trimming took off 4 bases at V and 3 bases at J, with 14 bases between the two ends. The CDR3 sequence: CASSSHGQWTDTQYF. The CDR3 DNA sequence: TGTGCCAGCAGCTCCCACGGGCAGTGGACAGATACGCAGTATTTT.

This rearrangement joins TRBV29-1 to TRBJ2-3; TRBD1 matches 8 bases. The CDR3 runs 14 residues. Losses at the gene ends were 8 bases for V and 4 bases for J; bases not matched to a gene: 11. The germline CDR1 and CDR2 sequences are SQVTM and ANQGSEA. The CDR3 sequence: CSTRTGSISDTQYF. CDR3 DNA: TGCAGCACCCGGACAGGGAGTATTTCAGATACGCAGTATTTT.

This clonotype turned up a few times. This chain joins TRBV6-2 or TRBV6-3 and TRBJ2-5; 9 nucleotides agree with TRBD1. V lost 7 bases to trimming and J lost 6 bases; unmatched junction nucleotides: 6. The CDR3 contains 13 residues. From germline, CDR1 is MNHEY and CDR2 SVGEGT. The CDR3 is CASNPQGAQTQYF. The DNA of the CDR3 is TGTGCCAGCAACCCACAGGGGGCGCAGACCCAGTACTTC.

This clonotype has a handful of counts. This chain links TRBV12-3 or TRBV12-4 with TRBJ2-1; 7 bases align to TRBD1. V shed 0 bases, J shed 8 bases, and the junction held 7 bases outside the gene matches. This CDR3 has 15 amino acids. CDR3 DNA sequence: TGTGCCAGCAGTTTAGCACTAGGACAGGTGTATGAGCAGTTCTTC. Its translation is CASSLALGQVYEQFF.

This clonotype was picked up a small number of times. The chain uses TRBV10-3 and TRBJ1-1; D gene ambiguous. V lost 7 bases and J lost 1, with 10 bases in between. Germline CDR1 ENHRY, CDR2 SYGVKD. This CDR3 region has 13 residues. The CDR3 region has the DNA TGTGCCATCAAGTGGGCGGAGAACACTGAAGCTTTCTTT. Translation gives CAIKWAENTEAFF.

The rearrangement uses TRBV7-2 and TRBJ2-4, with 8 bases that match TRBD2. After removal of 4 bases from V and 6 bases from J, the junction contained 5 bases not matched to a gene. The germline V gene has CDR1 SGHTA and CDR2 FQGNSA. The CDR3 is made up of 14 amino acids. The CDR3 loop is CASSSLRGGNIQYF. The CDR3, as DNA: TGTGCCAGCAGCTCGCTTCGGGGGGGAAACATTCAGTACTTC.

This clonotype was seen more than once but under ten times. The chain employs TRBV12-3 or TRBV12-4 and TRBJ1-1; D not certain. The length of the CDR3 is 13 residues. Trimming removed 5 bases at V and 0 bases at J, with 7 bases between. This CDR3 is CASSTQMNTEAFF. In DNA, the CDR3 is TGTGCCAGCAGTACCCAGATGAACACTGAAGCTTTCTTT.

This clonotype was recorded at least ten times. The J gene is TRBJ2-1, the V gene TRBV7-8, with TRBD1 identical over 9 bases. Trimming at V came to 5 bases and at J to 4 bases, leaving 6 bases not matched to a gene. Germline V gene data show CDR1 as SGHVS and CDR2 as FQNEAQ. The CDR3 length is 15 residues. The CDR3 protein is CASSPSGTGYNEQFF. In nucleotides, the CDR3 is TGTGCCAGCAGCCCATCCGGGACAGGGTACAATGAGCAGTTCTTC.

This clonotype was counted many times. The chain recombines TRBV20-1 with TRBJ1-1, with 9 bases fitting TRBD1. The CDR3 has 13 residues. With V trimmed by 7 bases and J by 1 base, 4 bases remained unmatched. Germline loops: CDR1 DFQATT, CDR2 SNEGSKA (reference sequence). CDR3 in amino acids: CSVPGQGNTEAFF. The CDR3 DNA sequence: TGCAGTGTTCCGGGACAGGGGAACACTGAAGCTTTCTTT.

This clonotype was seen a few times. This chain connects TRBV20-1 to TRBJ2-1; D remains ambiguous. The CDR3 runs 11 residues. In germline, CDR1 is DFQATT, CDR2 SNEGSKA (reference sequence). V lost 2 bases, J lost 10 bases, and 9 bases lay in between. The CDR3 bases are TGCAGTGCTAGAAGGCAGATGGAGCAGTTCTTC. It translates to CSARRQMEQFF.

In this sample, this clonotype turned up a few times. The chain links TRBV6-5 to TRBJ2-1; D is undetermined. V lost 5 bases to trimming and J lost 7 bases, with 21 bases between them. Germline lookup yields CDR1 MNHEY and CDR2 SVGAGI. CDR3 size: 16 residues. CDR3 DNA: TGTGCCAGCAGTCCCCCTCGAACCGGGCATGATAATGAGCAGTTCTTC. This translates into CASSPPRTGHDNEQFF.

The V gene is TRBV7-2, the J gene TRBJ2-7, with a tentative D call TRBD1 (5 bases). Trimming took off 4 bases at V and 7 bases at J, with 17 bases between the two ends. This CDR3 is 14 amino acids long. Per the germline V gene, CDR1 is SGHTA and CDR2 is FQGNSA. The CDR3: CASSSPIKGVEQYF. DNA for the CDR3: TGTGCCAGCAGCTCTCCTATTAAAGGGGTGGAGCAGTACTTC.

V and J are TRBV12-3 or TRBV12-4 and TRBJ2-1; no firm D call. The CDR3 is 16 residues long. V was shortened by 6 bases and J by 0 bases, with 15 bases between the two germline ends. The CDR3 protein is CASRIIGGSSYNEQFF. CDR3 nucleotide sequence: TGTGCCAGCAGGATAATAGGCGGAAGCTCCTACAATGAGCAGTTCTTC.

V is TRBV29-1 and J is TRBJ2-3; D perhaps matches TRBD2 (6 bases). With 3 bases removed from V and 10 bases from J, the gap between germline ends came to 11 bases. There are 11 residues in the CDR3. Germline CDR1 SQVTM, CDR2 ANQGSEA. CDR3 in amino acids: CSVDGWRAQYF. CDR3 bases: TGCAGCGTTGACGGGTGGAGGGCGCAGTATTTT.

This clonotype turned up a few times. This sequence joins TRBV12-3 or TRBV12-4 and TRBJ2-1; 11 bases are a match to TRBD1. Unmatched junction bases numbered 7, after V lost 5 bases and J lost 7 bases. CDR3 length equals 15 residues. The CDR3 sequence: CASSPADRGPNEQFF. CDR3 DNA: TGTGCCAGCAGTCCCGCGGACAGGGGGCCAAATGAGCAGTTCTTC.

V is TRBV27 and J is TRBJ2-7; TRBD1 aligns across 9 bases. The germline gives CDR1 MNHEY, CDR2 SMNVEV (reference sequence). V trimming: 3 bases; J trimming: 5 bases; junction bases outside the gene matches: 5. The CDR3 covers 14 residues. CDR3 DNA: TGTGCCAGCAGTTTTAGGGACAGGGACCACGAGCAGTACTTC. As protein: CASSFRDRDHEQYF.

This clonotype was seen a handful of times. This chain's CDR3 is CSARDAGGPTEKLFF. For the CDR3, the DNA is TGCAGTGCTAGAGACGCCGGAGGCCCGACTGAAAAACTGTTTTTT. This rearrangement joins TRBV20-1 to TRBJ1-4, with D unclear. This CDR3 contains 15 residues. V was trimmed by 0 bases and J by 7 bases, leaving 15 bases between them. Germline loops: CDR1 DFQATT, CDR2 SNEGSKA (reference sequence).

This clonotype was counted ten times or more. This chain links TRBV4-1 with TRBJ1-4; perhaps TRBD1 as D (6 bases). Trimming pared 1 base from V and 8 bases from J, leaving 14 bases between. Germline V gives CDR1 MGHRA, CDR2 YSYEKL. This CDR3 spans 15 amino acids. The CDR3 is CASSQGAGAGEKLFF. The CDR3 DNA reads as TGCGCCAGCAGCCAAGGGGCGGGGGCAGGGGAAAAACTGTTTTTT.

The gene calls are TRBV30 and TRBJ2-5, with TRBD2 identical over 10 bases. This CDR3 contains 13 residues. Per germline, CDR1 GTSNPN and CDR2 SVGIG (reference sequence). V gave up 4 bases and J gave up 5 bases; unmatched junction bases: 4. The CDR3 reads CAWTSGGTETQYF. As DNA, the CDR3 is TGTGCCTGGACTAGCGGGGGTACGGAGACCCAGTACTTC.

In this sample, this clonotype turned up many times. This chain connects TRBV18 to TRBJ2-7; 7 positions match TRBD1. Trimming removed 2 bases from V and 1 base from J; junction bases left unmatched: 5. Per germline, CDR1 KGHSH and CDR2 LQKENI. The CDR3 covers 15 residues. CDR3 loop: CASSPATGQSYEQYF. CDR3 in DNA: TGTGCCAGCTCACCAGCAACGGGACAGTCCTACGAGCAGTACTTC.